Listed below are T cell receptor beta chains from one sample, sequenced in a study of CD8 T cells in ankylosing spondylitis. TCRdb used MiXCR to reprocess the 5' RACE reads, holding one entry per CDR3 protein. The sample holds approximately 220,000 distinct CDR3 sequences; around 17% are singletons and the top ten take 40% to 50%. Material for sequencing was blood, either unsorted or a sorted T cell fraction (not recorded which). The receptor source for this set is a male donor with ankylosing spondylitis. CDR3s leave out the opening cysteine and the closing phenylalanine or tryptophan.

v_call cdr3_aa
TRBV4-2 ASSPEEGGSGTDTQY
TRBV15 ATSREDRRYGYT
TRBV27 ASRLGQGNQPQH
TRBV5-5 ASSLLQGAGGGYT
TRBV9 ASSDPGRRSGELF
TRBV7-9 ASSPPQTGYHNSPLH
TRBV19 ASSRGSPYEQY
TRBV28 ASSDPERTSGTTYEQY
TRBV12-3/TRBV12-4 ASSRIGTHNSPLH
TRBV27 ASGKGPYEQY
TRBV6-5 ASSYTPEMNTEAF
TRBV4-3 ASSQNRGGYNEQF
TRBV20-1 SARDYRATYEQY
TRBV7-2 ASSLDRGVIYGYT
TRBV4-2 ASSQEPAGGYYEQY
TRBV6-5 ASSHFGGTPNTEAF
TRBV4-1 ASSWTSGITDTQY
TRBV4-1 ASSQDLDEQY
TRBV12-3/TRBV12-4 ASSLAGASSYYGYT
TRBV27 ASSETGGVTEAF
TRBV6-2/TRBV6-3 ASSYSPPGYGYNSPLH
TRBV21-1 ASSKALTPGQGIVTDTQY
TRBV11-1 ASSLGEAGPSYNEQF
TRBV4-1 ASSQDETWTRGEETQY
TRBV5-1 ACREDRAGELF
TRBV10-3 AISETSTSEAF
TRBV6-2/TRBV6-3 ASSYLPSETYNEQF
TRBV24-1 ATSDLAGERSYNEQF
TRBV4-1 ASSTRTATEAF
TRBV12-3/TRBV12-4 ASSLVGEGEQY
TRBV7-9 ASSSQRTVQDTQY
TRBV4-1 ASSQEATGANTEAF
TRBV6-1 ASRTPAGELF
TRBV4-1 ASSQGAGSSQGYT
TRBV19 ASSIFTGTKAEKLF
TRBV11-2 ASSFLGTSGGAGYEQF
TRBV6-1 ASSEGESQPQH
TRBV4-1 ASSQPGQPGPEQY
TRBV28 ASSHSRQGGMNTEAF
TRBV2 ASSERGGMNTEAF
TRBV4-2 ASSQVQMTWLVNTEAF
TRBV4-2 ASSQEMTGASYEQY
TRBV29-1 SVDSLGQGVNEQF